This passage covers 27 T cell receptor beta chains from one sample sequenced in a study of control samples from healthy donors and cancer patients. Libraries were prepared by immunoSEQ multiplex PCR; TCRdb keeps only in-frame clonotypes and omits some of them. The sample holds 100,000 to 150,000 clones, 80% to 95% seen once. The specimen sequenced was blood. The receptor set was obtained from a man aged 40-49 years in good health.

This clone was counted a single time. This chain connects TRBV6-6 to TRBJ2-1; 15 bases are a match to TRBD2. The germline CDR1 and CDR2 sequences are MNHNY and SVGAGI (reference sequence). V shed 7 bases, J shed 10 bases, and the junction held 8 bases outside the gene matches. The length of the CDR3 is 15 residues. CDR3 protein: CASKGTSGGPGEQFF. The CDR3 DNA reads TGTGCCAGCAAAGGGACTAGCGGGGGGCCCGGGGAGCAGTTCTTC.

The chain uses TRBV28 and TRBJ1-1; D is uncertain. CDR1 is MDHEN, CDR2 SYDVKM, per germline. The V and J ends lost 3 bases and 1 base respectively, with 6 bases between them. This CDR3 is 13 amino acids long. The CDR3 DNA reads TGTGCCAGCAGTTTCCACCCGAACACTGAAGCTTTCTTT. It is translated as CASSFHPNTEAFF.

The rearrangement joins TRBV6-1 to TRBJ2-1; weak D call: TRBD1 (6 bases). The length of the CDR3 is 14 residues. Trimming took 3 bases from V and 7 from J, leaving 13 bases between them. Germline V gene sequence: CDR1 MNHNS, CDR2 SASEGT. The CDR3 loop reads CASSDGTTGNEQFF. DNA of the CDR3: TGTGCCAGCAGTGATGGGACAACGGGGAATGAGCAGTTCTTC.

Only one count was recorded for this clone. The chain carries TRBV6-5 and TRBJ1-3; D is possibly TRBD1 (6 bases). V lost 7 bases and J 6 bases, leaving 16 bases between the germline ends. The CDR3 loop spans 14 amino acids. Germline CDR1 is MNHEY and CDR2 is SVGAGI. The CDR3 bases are TGTGCCAGCAACCCGGGGACAACTCTAAACACCATATATTTT. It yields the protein CASNPGTTLNTIYF.

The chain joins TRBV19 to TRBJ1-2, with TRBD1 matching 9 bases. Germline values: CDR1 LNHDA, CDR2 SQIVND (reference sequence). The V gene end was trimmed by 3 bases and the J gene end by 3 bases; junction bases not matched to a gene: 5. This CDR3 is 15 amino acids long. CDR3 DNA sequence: TGTGCCAGTAGTATCCCGGGACAGGGACACTATGGCTACACCTTC. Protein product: CASSIPGQGHYGYTF.

DNA of the CDR3: TGTGCCAGCAGTGTTCAGGGCCAGACCGAAGAGACCCAGTACTTC. Its translation: CASSVQGQTEETQYF. The genes are TRBV2 and TRBJ2-5, with D possibly being TRBD1 (5 bases). Trimming took 4 bases from V and 3 from J, leaving 15 bases between them. Germline assignment: CDR1 SNHLY and CDR2 FYNNEI. This CDR3 contains 15 residues. The entire variable domain, with the rest obtained from reference TRBV2 and TRBJ2-5, is as follows: EPEVTQTPSHQVTQMGQEVILRCVPISNHLYFYWYRQILGQKVEFLVSFYNNEISEKSEIFDDQFSVERPDGSNFTLKIRSTKLEDSAMYFCASSVQGQTEETQYFGPGTRLLVL.

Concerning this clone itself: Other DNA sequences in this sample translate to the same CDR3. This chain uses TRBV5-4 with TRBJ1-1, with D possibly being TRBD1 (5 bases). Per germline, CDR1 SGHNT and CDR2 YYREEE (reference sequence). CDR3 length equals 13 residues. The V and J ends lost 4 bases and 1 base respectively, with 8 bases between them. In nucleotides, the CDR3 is TGTGCCAGCAGCCGGGGGGGGAACACTGAAGCTTTCTTT. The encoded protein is CASSRGGNTEAFF.

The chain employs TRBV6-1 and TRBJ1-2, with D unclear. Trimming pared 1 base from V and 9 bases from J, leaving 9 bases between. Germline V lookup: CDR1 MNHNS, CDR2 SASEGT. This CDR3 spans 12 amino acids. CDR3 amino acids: CASSEGRRSYTF. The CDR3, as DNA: TGTGCCAGCAGTGAAGGGCGTCGAAGCTACACCTTC.

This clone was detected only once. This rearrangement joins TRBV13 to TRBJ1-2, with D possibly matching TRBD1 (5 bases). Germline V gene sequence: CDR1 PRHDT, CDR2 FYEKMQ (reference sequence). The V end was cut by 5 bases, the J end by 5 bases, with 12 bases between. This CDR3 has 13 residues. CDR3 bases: TGTGCCAGCAGCCTCCGGGACGGGTATGGCTACACCTTC. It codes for CASSLRDGYGYTF.

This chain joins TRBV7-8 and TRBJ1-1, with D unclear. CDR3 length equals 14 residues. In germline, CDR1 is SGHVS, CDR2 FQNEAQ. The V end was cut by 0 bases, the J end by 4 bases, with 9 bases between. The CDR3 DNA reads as TGTGCCAGCAGCTTAGCGCCCGGTATCACTGAAGCTTTCTTT. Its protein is CASSLAPGITEAFF.

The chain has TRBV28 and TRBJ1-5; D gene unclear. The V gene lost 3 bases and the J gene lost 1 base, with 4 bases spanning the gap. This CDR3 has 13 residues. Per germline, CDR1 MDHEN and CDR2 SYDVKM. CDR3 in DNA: TGTGCCAGCAGTTTTTCAAGCAATCAGCCCCAGCATTTT. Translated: CASSFSSNQPQHF. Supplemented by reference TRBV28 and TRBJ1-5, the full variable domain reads DVKVTQSSRYLVKRTGEKVFLECVQDMDHENMFWYRQDPGLGLRLIYFSYDVKMKEKGDIPEGYSVSREKKERFSLILESASTNQTSMYLCASSFSSNQPQHFGDGTRLSIL.

As DNA, the CDR3 is TGTGCCAGCAGCAAAGGGCGGCAGGGTCACGAGCAGTACTTC. Amino acids: CASSKGRQGHEQYF. The chain links TRBV21-1 to TRBJ2-7; the table's D call TRBD1 went unverified against the DNA. TRBV21-1 is reported as a pseudogene. The CDR3 sequence is 14 residues long.

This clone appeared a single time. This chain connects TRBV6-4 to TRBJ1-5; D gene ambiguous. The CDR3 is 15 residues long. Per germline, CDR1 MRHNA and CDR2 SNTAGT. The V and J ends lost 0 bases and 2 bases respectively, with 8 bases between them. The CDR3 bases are TGTGCCAGCAGTGACTCGGCTATGGGCAATCAGCCCCAGCATTTT. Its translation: CASSDSAMGNQPQHF.

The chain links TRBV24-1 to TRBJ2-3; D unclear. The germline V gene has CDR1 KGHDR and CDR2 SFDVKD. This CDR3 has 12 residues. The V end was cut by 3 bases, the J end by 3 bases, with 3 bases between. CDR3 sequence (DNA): TGTGCCACCAGTGATGCAACAGATACGCAGTATTTT. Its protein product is CATSDATDTQYF.

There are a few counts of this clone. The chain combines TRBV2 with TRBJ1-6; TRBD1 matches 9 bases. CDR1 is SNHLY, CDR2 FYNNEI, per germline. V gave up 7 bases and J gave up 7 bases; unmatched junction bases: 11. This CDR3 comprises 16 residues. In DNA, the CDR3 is TGTGCCAGCATCAATGACAGGGGGATAGCAAATTCACCCCTCCACTTT. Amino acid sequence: CASINDRGIANSPLHF.

Here the CDR3 reads CASSTGTATEAFF. In nucleotides, the CDR3 is TGTGCCAGCAGCACCGGGACCGCGACTGAAGCTTTCTTT. The rearrangement links TRBV9 to TRBJ1-1; D may be TRBD1 (5 bases). CDR1 SGDLS and CDR2 YYNGEE come from the germline V gene. V dropped 4 bases and J dropped 5 bases, with 12 bases sitting between them. The CDR3 has 13 residues.

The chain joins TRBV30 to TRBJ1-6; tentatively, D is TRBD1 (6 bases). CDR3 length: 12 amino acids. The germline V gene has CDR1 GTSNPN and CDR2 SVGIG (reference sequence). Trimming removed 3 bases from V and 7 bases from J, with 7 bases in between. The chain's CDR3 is CAWSQGNSPLHF. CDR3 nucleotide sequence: TGTGCCTGGAGCCAGGGGAATTCACCCCTCCACTTT.

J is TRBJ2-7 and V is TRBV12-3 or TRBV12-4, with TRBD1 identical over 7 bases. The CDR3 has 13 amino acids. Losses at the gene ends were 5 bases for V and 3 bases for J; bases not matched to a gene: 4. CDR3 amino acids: CASSKGAYYEQYF. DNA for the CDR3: TGTGCCAGCAGTAAGGGGGCCTACTACGAGCAGTACTTC.

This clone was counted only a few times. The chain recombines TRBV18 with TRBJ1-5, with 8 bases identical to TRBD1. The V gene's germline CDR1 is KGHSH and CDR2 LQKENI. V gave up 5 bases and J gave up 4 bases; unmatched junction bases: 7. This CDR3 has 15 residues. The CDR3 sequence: CASSTSHRGNQPQHF. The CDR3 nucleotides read TGTGCCAGCTCAACCTCCCACAGGGGGAATCAGCCCCAGCATTTT.

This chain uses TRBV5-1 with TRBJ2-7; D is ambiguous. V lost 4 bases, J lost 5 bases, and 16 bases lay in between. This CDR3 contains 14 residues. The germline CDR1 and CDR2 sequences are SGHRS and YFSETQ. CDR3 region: CASSLHSLSDEQYF. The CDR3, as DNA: TGCGCCAGCAGCCTACACAGCTTATCTGACGAGCAGTACTTC.

CDR3 sequence reads: CASSIRDHYNEQFF. The CDR3 nucleotides read TGTGCCAGCAGCATCCGGGACCACTACAATGAGCAGTTCTTC. The chain is built from TRBV7-8 and TRBJ2-1; D possibly uses TRBD1 or TRBD2 (5 bases each). CDR3 length: 14 residues. Trimming removed 5 bases from V and 3 bases from J, with 11 bases in between. The germline gives CDR1 SGHVS, CDR2 FQNEAQ.

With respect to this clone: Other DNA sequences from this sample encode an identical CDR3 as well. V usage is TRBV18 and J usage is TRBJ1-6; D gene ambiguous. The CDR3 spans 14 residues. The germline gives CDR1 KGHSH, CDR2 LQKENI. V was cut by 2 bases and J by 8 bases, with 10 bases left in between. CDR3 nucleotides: TGTGCCAGCTCACCAGGGGTCGCGGATTCACCCCTCCACTTT. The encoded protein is CASSPGVADSPLHF.

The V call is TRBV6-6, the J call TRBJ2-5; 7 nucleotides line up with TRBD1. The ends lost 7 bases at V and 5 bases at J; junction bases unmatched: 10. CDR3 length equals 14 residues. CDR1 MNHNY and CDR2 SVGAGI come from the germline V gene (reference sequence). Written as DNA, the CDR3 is TGTGCCAGCAACACACAGGGGAGCCGGGAGACCCAGTACTTC. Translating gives CASNTQGSRETQYF.

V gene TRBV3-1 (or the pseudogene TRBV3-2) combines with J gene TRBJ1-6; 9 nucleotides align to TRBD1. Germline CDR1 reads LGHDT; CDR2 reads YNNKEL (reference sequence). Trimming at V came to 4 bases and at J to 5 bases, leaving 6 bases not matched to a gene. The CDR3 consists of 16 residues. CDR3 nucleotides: TGTGCCAGCAGCCTTTGGACAGGGGTAAATAATTCACCCCTCCACTTT. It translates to CASSLWTGVNNSPLHF.

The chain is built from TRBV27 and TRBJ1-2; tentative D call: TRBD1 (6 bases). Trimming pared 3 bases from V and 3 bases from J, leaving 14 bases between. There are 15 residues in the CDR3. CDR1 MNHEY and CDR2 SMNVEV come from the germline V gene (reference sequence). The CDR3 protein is CASSFDRRQYYGYTF. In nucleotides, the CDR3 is TGTGCCAGCAGTTTCGACAGGAGACAGTACTATGGCTACACCTTC.

For the CDR3, the DNA is TGTGCCAGCAGCTCTAGGGGGCAGGGGTCCGACAATGAGCAGTTCTTC. This gives the protein CASSSRGQGSDNEQFF. The rearrangement joins TRBV7-9 to TRBJ2-1; 7 bases align to TRBD1. Germline assignment: CDR1 SEHNR and CDR2 FQNEAQ (reference sequence). The CDR3 is 16 amino acids. Losses at the gene ends were 4 bases for V and 5 bases for J; bases not matched to a gene: 11. The whole variable domain, remainder taken from reference TRBV7-9 and TRBJ2-1, is DTGVSQNPRHKITKRGQNVTFRCDPISEHNRLYWYRQTLGQGPEFLTYFQNEAQLEKSRLLSDRFSAERPKGSFSTLEIQRTEQGDSAMYLCASSSRGQGSDNEQFFGPGTRLTVL.

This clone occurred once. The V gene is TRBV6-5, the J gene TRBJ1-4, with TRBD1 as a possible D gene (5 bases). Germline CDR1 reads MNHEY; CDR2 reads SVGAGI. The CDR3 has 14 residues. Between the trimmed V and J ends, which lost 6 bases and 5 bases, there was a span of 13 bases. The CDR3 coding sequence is TGTGCCAGCAGGGGGGGGTACGCGAATGAAAAACTGTTTTTT. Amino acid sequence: CASRGGYANEKLFF.